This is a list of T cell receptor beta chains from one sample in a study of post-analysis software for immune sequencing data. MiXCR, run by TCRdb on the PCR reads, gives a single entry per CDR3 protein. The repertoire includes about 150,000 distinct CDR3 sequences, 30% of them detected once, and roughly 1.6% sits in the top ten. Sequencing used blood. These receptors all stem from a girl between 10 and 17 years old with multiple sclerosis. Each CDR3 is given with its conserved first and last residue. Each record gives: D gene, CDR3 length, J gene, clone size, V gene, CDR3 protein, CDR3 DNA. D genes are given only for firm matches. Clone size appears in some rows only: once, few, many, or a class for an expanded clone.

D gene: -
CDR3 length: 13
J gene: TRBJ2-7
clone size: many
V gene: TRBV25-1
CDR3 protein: CASSELDRYEQYF
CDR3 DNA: TGTGCCAGCAGTGAACTAGATCGCTACGAGCAGTACTTC

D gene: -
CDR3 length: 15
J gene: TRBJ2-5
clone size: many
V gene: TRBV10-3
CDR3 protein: CAISEGLGIQETQYF
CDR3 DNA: TGTGCCATCAGTGAGGGGTTGGGTATACAAGAGACCCAGTACTTC

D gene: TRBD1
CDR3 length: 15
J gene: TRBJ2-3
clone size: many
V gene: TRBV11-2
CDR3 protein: CASSSRETGDGTQYF
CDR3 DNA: TGTGCCAGCAGTAGCCGTGAGACAGGGGATGGTACGCAGTATTTT

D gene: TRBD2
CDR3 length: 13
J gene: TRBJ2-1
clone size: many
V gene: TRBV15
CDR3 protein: CATSSGTSPEQFF
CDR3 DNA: TGTGCCACCAGCAGCGGGACTAGCCCTGAGCAGTTCTTC

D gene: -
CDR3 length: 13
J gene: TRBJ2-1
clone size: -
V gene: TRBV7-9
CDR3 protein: CASSFPPQNEQFF
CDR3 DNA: TGTGCCAGCAGCTTTCCCCCGCAGAATGAGCAGTTCTTC

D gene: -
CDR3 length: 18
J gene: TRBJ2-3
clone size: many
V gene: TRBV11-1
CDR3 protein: CASSFPASGPRRADTQYF
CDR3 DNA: TGTGCCAGCAGCTTCCCTGCGTCGGGACCCAGACGGGCAGATACGCAGTATTTT

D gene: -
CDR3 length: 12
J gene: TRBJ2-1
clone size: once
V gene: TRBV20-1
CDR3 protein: CSASSQYNEQFF
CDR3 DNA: TGCAGTGCTAGTAGCCAGTACAATGAGCAGTTCTTC

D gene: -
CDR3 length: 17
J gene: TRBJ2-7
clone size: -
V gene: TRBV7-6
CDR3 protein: CASSLGMKRRPYNEQYF
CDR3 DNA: TGTGCCAGCAGCTTAGGGATGAAGCGCCGACCCTACAATGAGCAGTACTTC

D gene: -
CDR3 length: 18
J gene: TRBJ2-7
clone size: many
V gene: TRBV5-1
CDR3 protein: CASSLVGLGLSLSYEQYF
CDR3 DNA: TGCGCCAGCAGCTTGGTAGGGCTGGGACTCTCACTTTCCTACGAGCAGTACTTC

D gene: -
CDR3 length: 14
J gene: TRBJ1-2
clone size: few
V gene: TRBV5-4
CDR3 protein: CASSSGRGSYGYTF
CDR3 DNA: TGTGCCAGCAGTTCAGGGCGGGGTTCTTATGGCTACACCTTC

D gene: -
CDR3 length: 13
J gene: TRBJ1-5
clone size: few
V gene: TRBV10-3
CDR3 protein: CAISESESQPQHF
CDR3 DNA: TGTGCCATCAGTGAGTCGGAGTCTCAGCCCCAGCATTTT

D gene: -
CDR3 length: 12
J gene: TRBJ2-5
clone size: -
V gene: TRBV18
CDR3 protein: CASSPRMETQYF
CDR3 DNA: TGTGCCAGCTCACCCCGAATGGAGACCCAGTACTTC

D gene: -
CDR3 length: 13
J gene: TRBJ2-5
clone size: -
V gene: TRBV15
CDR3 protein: CATSPPLGETQYF
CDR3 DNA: TGTGCCACCAGCCCCCCCTTGGGAGAGACCCAGTACTTC

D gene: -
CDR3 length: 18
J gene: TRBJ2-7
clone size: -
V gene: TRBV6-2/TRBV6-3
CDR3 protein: CASSRPMGLAGTNHEQYF
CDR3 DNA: TGTGCCAGCAGCCGCCCCATGGGGTTAGCTGGAACCAACCACGAGCAGTACTTC

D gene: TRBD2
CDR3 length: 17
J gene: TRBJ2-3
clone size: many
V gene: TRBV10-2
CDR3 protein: CASSTTSSGMQTDTQYF
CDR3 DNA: TGCGCCAGCAGTACGACGTCTAGCGGGATGCAAACAGATACGCAGTATTTT

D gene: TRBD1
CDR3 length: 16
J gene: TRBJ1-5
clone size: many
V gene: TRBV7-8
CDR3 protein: CASSLATGVGNQPQHF
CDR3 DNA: TGTGCCAGCAGCTTAGCTACAGGGGTGGGCAATCAGCCCCAGCATTTT

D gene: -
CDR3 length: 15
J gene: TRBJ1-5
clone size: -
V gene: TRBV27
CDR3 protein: CASSSPGEAEQPQHF
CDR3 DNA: TGTGCCAGCAGTTCGCCAGGTGAGGCTGAGCAGCCCCAGCATTTT

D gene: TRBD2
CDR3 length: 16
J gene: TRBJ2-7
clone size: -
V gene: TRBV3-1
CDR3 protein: CASSRGLANQYNEQYF
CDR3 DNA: TGTGCCAGCAGCCGGGGACTAGCGAATCAATACAATGAGCAGTACTTC

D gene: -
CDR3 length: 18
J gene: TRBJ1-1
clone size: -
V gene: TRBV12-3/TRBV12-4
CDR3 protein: CASIPRGPHSPMNTEAFF
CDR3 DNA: TGTGCCAGCATCCCCCGTGGGCCCCACTCTCCGATGAACACTGAAGCTTTCTTT

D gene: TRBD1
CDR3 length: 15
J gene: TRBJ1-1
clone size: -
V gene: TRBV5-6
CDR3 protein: CASSLGGQGAQDAFF
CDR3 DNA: TGTGCCAGCAGCTTGGGGGGACAGGGGGCGCAGGATGCTTTCTTT

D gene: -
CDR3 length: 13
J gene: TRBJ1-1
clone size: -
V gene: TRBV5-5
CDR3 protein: CASSLVDDTEAFF
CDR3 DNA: TGTGCCAGCAGCTTGGTGGACGACACTGAAGCTTTCTTT

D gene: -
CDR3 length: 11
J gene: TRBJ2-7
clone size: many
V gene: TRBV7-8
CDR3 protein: CASSEIYEQYF
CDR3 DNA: TGTGCCAGCAGTGAGATCTACGAGCAGTACTTC

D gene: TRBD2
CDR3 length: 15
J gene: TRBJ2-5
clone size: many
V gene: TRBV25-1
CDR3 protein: CASSHPGGRQETQYF
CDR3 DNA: TGTGCCAGCAGTCACCCGGGGGGGCGCCAAGAGACCCAGTACTTC

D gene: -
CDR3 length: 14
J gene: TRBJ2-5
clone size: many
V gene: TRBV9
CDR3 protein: CASSVDTTQETQYF
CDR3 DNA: TGTGCCAGCAGCGTAGACACTACCCAAGAGACCCAGTACTTC

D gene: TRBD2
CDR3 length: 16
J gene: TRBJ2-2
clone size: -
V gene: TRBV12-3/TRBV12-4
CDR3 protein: CAGTLLAAGNTGELFF
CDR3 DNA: TGTGCCGGCACCCTCCTAGCGGCAGGGAACACCGGGGAGCTGTTTTTT

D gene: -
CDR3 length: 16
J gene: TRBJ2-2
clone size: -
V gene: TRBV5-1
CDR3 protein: CASSLAWVWDAGELFF
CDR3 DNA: TGCGCCAGCAGCTTGGCATGGGTCTGGGACGCCGGGGAGCTGTTTTTT

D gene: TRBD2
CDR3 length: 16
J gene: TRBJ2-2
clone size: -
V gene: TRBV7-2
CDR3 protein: CASSHVALADTGELFF
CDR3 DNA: TGTGCCAGCAGCCATGTGGCTCTAGCGGACACCGGGGAGCTGTTTTTT

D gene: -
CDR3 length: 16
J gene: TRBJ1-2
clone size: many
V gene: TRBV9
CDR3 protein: CASSVGRGTGNYGYTF
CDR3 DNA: TGTGCCAGCAGCGTAGGAAGGGGTACCGGCAACTATGGCTACACCTTC

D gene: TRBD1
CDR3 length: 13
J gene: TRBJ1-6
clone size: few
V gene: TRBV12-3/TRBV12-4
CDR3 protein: CASIGTGDSPLHF
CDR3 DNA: TGTGCCAGCATTGGGACAGGAGATTCACCCCTCCACTTT

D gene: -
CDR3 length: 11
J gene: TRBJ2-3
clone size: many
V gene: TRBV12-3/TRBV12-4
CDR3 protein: CASSLGDTQYF
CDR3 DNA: TGTGCCAGCAGTTTGGGAGATACGCAGTATTTT

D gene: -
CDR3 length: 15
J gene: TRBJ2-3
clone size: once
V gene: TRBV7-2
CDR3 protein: CTNLGVGLGTDTQYF
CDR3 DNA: TGTACCAACCTCGGCGTGGGCCTAGGCACAGATACGCAGTATTTT

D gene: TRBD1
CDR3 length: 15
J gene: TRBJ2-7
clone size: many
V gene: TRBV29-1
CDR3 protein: CSVARTGGFSYEQYF
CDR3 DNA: TGCAGCGTTGCGAGGACAGGGGGGTTCTCCTACGAGCAGTACTTC

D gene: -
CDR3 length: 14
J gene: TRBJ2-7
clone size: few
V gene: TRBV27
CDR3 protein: CASSTDRYNYEQYF
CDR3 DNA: TGTGCCAGCAGTACCGACAGATACAACTACGAGCAGTACTTC

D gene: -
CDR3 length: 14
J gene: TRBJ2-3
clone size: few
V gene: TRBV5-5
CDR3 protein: CASRSGGIMDTQYF
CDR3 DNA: TGTGCCAGCCGTTCCGGGGGCATTATGGATACGCAGTATTTT

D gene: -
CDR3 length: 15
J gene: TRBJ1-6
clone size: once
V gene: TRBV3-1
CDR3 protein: CASSQSAGRGSPLHF
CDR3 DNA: TGTGCCAGCAGCCAAAGTGCGGGTCGAGGCTCACCCCTCCACTTT

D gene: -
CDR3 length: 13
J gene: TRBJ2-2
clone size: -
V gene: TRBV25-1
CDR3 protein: CASRPWDTGELFF
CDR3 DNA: TGTGCCAGCAGGCCATGGGACACCGGGGAGCTGTTTTTT

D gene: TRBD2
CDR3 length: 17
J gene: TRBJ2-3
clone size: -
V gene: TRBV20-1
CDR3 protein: CSARDRGGRLSTDTQYF
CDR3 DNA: TGCAGTGCTAGAGATCGCGGCGGGAGGCTAAGCACAGATACGCAGTATTTT

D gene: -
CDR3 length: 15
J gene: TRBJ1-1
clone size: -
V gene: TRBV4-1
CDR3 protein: CASSQEDGGVTEAFF
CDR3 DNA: TGCGCCAGCAGCCAAGAAGACGGAGGAGTCACTGAAGCTTTCTTT

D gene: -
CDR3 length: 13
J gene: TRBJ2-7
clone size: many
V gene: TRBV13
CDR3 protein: CASSLLRRAEQYF
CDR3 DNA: TGTGCCAGCAGCCTACTAAGGAGAGCCGAGCAGTACTTC

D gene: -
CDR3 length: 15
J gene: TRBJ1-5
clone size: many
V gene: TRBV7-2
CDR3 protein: CASSLDTDSNQPQHF
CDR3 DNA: TGTGCCAGCAGCTTGGATACAGATAGCAATCAGCCCCAGCATTTT

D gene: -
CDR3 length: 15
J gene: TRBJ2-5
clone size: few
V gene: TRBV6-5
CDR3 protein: CTSSYSERDQETQYF
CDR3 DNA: TGTACCAGCAGTTATTCTGAGCGGGACCAAGAGACCCAGTACTTC